The 20 T cell receptor beta chains presented below share a single source sample, sequenced in a study of PD-1 blockade in classical Hodgkin lymphoma. Generated by immunoSEQ multiplex PCR, the TCRdb table keeps only in-frame clones and is missing some. Of around 44,000 clones listed, 70% to 90% are singletons. Relapses following autologous stem cell transplantation were seen in all patients, with brentuximab vedotin exposure varying. Sequenced here: peripheral blood mononuclear cells (PBMCs), sampled before the second cycle of nivolumab. Receptors were obtained from a human donor with classical Hodgkin lymphoma.

The gene calls are TRBV4-2 and TRBJ2-3, with 8 bases lining up with TRBD2. Germline lookup yields CDR1 LGHNA and CDR2 YNFKEQ. J gave up 4 bases and V 2 bases, and 14 bases lay outside the gene matches. The CDR3 extends over 18 amino acids. The chain's CDR3 is CASSQLASGSIFPDTQYF. The CDR3 DNA reads TGTGCCAGCAGCCAACTCGCAAGCGGGAGTATTTTTCCAGATACGCAGTATTTT.

This chain joins TRBV4-3 and TRBJ1-2; D is undetermined. In germline, CDR1 is LGHNA, CDR2 YSLEER. The CDR3 has 15 amino acids. V lost 0 bases and J 0 bases, leaving 8 bases between the germline ends. The CDR3 nucleotides read TGCGCCAGCAGCCAAGACCGCAGTCCTAACTATGGCTACACCTTC. Residues: CASSQDRSPNYGYTF.

This clone is classed as medium-sized (0.01 to 0.1%). This chain connects TRBV14 to TRBJ2-1; 9 nucleotides agree with TRBD2. Germline V gives CDR1 SGHDN, CDR2 FVKESK. The CDR3 has 21 residues. V lost 0 bases to trimming and J lost 5 bases; unmatched junction nucleotides: 20. This CDR3 reads CASSQDCAGGPRDVFDNEQFF. CDR3 DNA sequence: TGTGCCAGCAGCCAAGATTGTGCGGGAGGGCCGAGAGATGTATTTGACAATGAGCAGTTCTTC.

The chain uses TRBV10-2 and TRBJ2-2; 9 positions agree with TRBD2. With 5 bases clipped from V and 4 bases from J, the junction kept 2 bases outside the gene matches. The CDR3 covers 14 residues. Looked up from germline, CDR1 is WSHSY and CDR2 is SAAADI. The CDR3 DNA follows: TGCGCCAGCAGTTCTAGCGGGGTCACCGGGGAGCTGTTTTTT. Its protein is CASSSSGVTGELFF.

This clone was observed a single time. CDR3 in amino acids: CSATHNGYTF. CDR3 in DNA: TGCAGTGCTACCCATAATGGCTACACCTTC. The chain employs TRBV20-1 and TRBJ1-2; D unresolved. From germline, CDR1 is DFQATT and CDR2 SNEGSKA (reference sequence). V was cut by 4 bases and J by 6 bases, with 6 bases left in between. The CDR3 extends over 10 amino acids.

This clone appeared once. This chain uses TRBV18 with TRBJ1-1; no definite D call. Germline V gene data show CDR1 as KGHSH and CDR2 as LQKENI. CDR3 length: 14 amino acids. The V and J ends lost 6 bases and 3 bases respectively, with 14 bases between them. This chain's CDR3 is CASSVLKRDTEAFF. Here the CDR3 DNA reads TGTGCCAGCTCCGTCCTTAAGAGGGACACTGAAGCTTTCTTT.

The gene calls are TRBV28 and TRBJ2-1; TRBD2 matches at 12 bases. The V gene end was trimmed by 6 bases and the J gene end by 6 bases; junction bases not matched to a gene: 3. The length of the CDR3 is 14 residues. Germline values: CDR1 MDHEN, CDR2 SYDVKM. The CDR3 is CASRSSGGANEQFF. The CDR3 DNA is TGTGCCAGCAGATCTAGCGGGGGGGCCAATGAGCAGTTCTTC. Using reference TRBV28 and TRBJ2-1 for the parts outside the CDR3, the full variable domain is DVKVTQSSRYLVKRTGEKVFLECVQDMDHENMFWYRQDPGLGLRLIYFSYDVKMKEKGDIPEGYSVSREKKERFSLILESASTNQTSMYLCASRSSGGANEQFFGPGTRLTVL.

In this sample, this clone turned up once. This chain links TRBV19 with TRBJ2-7; 8 positions agree with TRBD1. This CDR3 spans 14 amino acids. The trim removed 6 bases at V and 4 bases at J, leaving 8 bases unmatched. Germline V gives CDR1 LNHDA, CDR2 SQIVND (reference sequence). In nucleotides, the CDR3 is TGTGCCAGTAGAATTCAGGGGGCCAAGTACGAGCAGTACTTC. Its translation is CASRIQGAKYEQYF.

The J gene is TRBJ1-6, the V gene TRBV5-1; TRBD1 aligns across 7 bases. This CDR3 is built from 16 residues. Trimming cost V 4 bases and J 6 bases; bases outside gene matches: 10. Germline CDR1 SGHRS, CDR2 YFSETQ. Here the CDR3 reads CASSGTALRANSPLHF. CDR3 sequence (DNA): TGCGCCAGCAGCGGGACAGCCCTTAGGGCTAATTCACCCCTCCACTTT. Using reference TRBV5-1 and TRBJ1-6 for the parts outside the CDR3, the full variable domain is KAGVTQTPRYLIKTRGQQVTLSCSPISGHRSVSWYQQTPGQGLQFLFEYFSETQRNKGNFPGRFSGRQFSNSRSEMNVSTLELGDSALYLCASSGTALRANSPLHFGNGTRLTVT.

V is TRBV5-1 and J is TRBJ2-4, with 8 bases aligning to TRBD2. V shed 6 bases, J shed 0 bases, and the junction held 11 bases outside the gene matches. CDR1 is SGHRS, CDR2 YFSETQ, per germline. The CDR3 consists of 17 residues. CDR3: CASKPRAGELAKNIQYF. The CDR3 region has the DNA TGCGCCAGCAAGCCTCGAGCGGGGGAACTAGCCAAAAACATTCAGTACTTC.

The V gene is TRBV28, the J gene TRBJ2-7, with TRBD1 matching over 8 bases. Germline V gives CDR1 MDHEN, CDR2 SYDVKM. V was clipped by 10 bases and J by 5 bases; unmatched bases: 13. CDR3 length equals 14 residues. This chain's CDR3 is CATQWRQGFHEQYF. CDR3 nucleotides: TGTGCCACCCAATGGAGACAGGGGTTCCACGAGCAGTACTTC.

J is TRBJ2-3 and V is TRBV7-9; D is unresolved. Germline V gives CDR1 SEHNR, CDR2 FQNEAQ (reference sequence). Deletions cut 3 bases from V and 11 bases from J, with 6 bases between. There are 10 residues in the CDR3. The CDR3 nucleotides are TGTGCCAGCAGCTTTGGGGAGCAGTATTTT. Residues: CASSFGEQYF.

The genes are TRBV6-5 and TRBJ1-1, with a weak D call TRBD1 (5 bases). Germline V gene data show CDR1 as MNHEY and CDR2 as SVGAGI. The CDR3 loop spans 12 amino acids. Trimming left V 10 bases short and J 6 bases short, with 15 bases between. CDR3 sequence: CATRTGPAEAFF. The CDR3 coding sequence is TGTGCCACCAGGACGGGACCGGCTGAAGCTTTCTTT.

The V gene is TRBV7-2, the J gene TRBJ2-3; 10 bases align to TRBD2. This CDR3 has 16 residues. The trim removed 3 bases at V and 4 bases at J, leaving 7 bases unmatched. Germline assignment: CDR1 SGHTA and CDR2 FQGNSA. In nucleotides, the CDR3 is TGTGCCAGCAGCTTTTGGGCTAGCGGGAGTTCAGATACGCAGTATTTT. It translates to CASSFWASGSSDTQYF.

V usage is TRBV5-4 and J usage is TRBJ1-4; D is unresolved. V lost 4 bases to trimming and J lost 4 bases, with 11 bases between them. The V gene's germline CDR1 is SGHNT and CDR2 YYREEE (reference sequence). The CDR3 totals 14 residues. The CDR3, as DNA: TGTGCCAGCAGCCGGCCGTACGATAATGAAAAACTGTTTTTT. It specifies CASSRPYDNEKLFF.

The chain carries TRBV28 and TRBJ2-3; 8 bases align to TRBD2. Germline CDR1 is MDHEN and CDR2 is SYDVKM. CDR3 length: 17 amino acids. V lost 6 bases, J lost 8 bases, and 19 bases stayed unmatched. CDR3 in amino acids: CASRGAGAGVRMGTQYF. As DNA, the CDR3 is TGTGCCAGCAGGGGGGCGGGAGCGGGAGTAAGAATGGGTACGCAGTATTTT.

This chain links TRBV7-6 with TRBJ2-1; D is possibly TRBD1 (5 bases). Germline V gene sequence: CDR1 SGHVS, CDR2 FNYEAQ. The CDR3 has 15 residues. With 3 bases removed from V and 2 bases from J, the gap between germline ends came to 11 bases. The DNA for the CDR3 is TGTGCCAGCAGCTTCGGCAGGGCCCCCTACAATGAGCAGTTCTTC. Amino acid sequence: CASSFGRAPYNEQFF.

This clone was observed once. V usage is TRBV11-3 and J usage is TRBJ2-1; 9 bases are a match to TRBD2. With 5 bases clipped from V and 0 bases from J, the junction kept 5 bases outside the gene matches. The length of the CDR3 is 16 residues. In germline, CDR1 is SGHNT, CDR2 YENEEA. The CDR3: CASSRDSGSSYNEQFF. CDR3 in DNA: TGTGCCAGCAGCCGCGATAGCGGGAGCTCCTACAATGAGCAGTTCTTC.

This clone was counted a few times. The rearrangement joins TRBV6-1 to TRBJ2-2; maybe TRBD2 (6 bases). Trimming left V 10 bases short and J 5 bases short, with 17 bases between. CDR1 is MNHNS and CDR2 is SASEGT in the germline V gene. The CDR3 spans 14 residues. CDR3 DNA: TGTGCCACCCACTCGGGAGTAGGAACCGGGGAGCTGTTTTTT. Protein sequence: CATHSGVGTGELFF.

The chain employs TRBV4-3 and TRBJ2-2; the D is unclear. CDR1 LGHNA and CDR2 YSLEER come from the germline V gene. CDR3 length: 15 residues. Deletions cut 1 base from V and 0 bases from J, with 6 bases between. CDR3 sequence: CASSQGSTNTGELFF. The CDR3, as DNA: TGCGCCAGCAGCCAAGGGAGTACGAACACCGGGGAGCTGTTTTTT.